The rows below give T cell receptor beta chains drawn from one sample of a study of human T cells and chemical hapten exposure. One entry per CDR3 protein, called by TCRdb with MiXCR from the RACE reads. The sample carries under 450,000 distinct CDR3 sequences, about 6% recorded once. The material sequenced was whole blood, taken in connection with sensitization to the hapten diphenylcyclopropenone (DPC). Every receptor here comes from a woman aged 18-29 years with alopecia areata. Some clones in this sample may be carry-over from other donors' samples. Both conserved end residues are part of each CDR3. The D gene is left open where the match is weak. Part of the rows lack a size; the others show once, few, many or a class for expanded clones.

V	D	size	J	DNA	CDR3
TRBV18	-	many	TRBJ1-6	TGTGCCAGCTCCGCCGGAGGGGGAGGTAATTCACCCCTCCACTTT	CASSAGGGGNSPLHF
TRBV5-1	-	-	TRBJ1-2	TGCGCCAGCAGCTTGACCGGATCTTACGATGGCTACACCTTC	CASSLTGSYDGYTF
TRBV19	-	-	TRBJ1-6	TGTGCCACTTCGACACGGTCTAATTCACCCCTCCACTTT	CATSTRSNSPLHF
TRBV6-4	-	few	TRBJ2-5	TGTGCCAGCAGTACTGATCAGGGGGAGACCCAGTACTTC	CASSTDQGETQYF
TRBV7-2	-	-	TRBJ2-3	TGTGCCAGCAGCCCCTCCTGGGCAGAAGCAGATACGCAGTATTTT	CASSPSWAEADTQYF
TRBV11-2	TRBD1	many	TRBJ1-6	TGTGCCAGCAGCTTATGGCCCGACAGGGATAATTCACCCCTCCACTTT	CASSLWPDRDNSPLHF
TRBV28	-	-	TRBJ2-7	TGTGCCAGCAGTTTATCGATTGGGACTTACTCCTACGAGCAGTACTTC	CASSLSIGTYSYEQYF
TRBV28	-	few	TRBJ2-7	TGTGCCAGCAGTTTGTATGGGGATTCCGGAGAGCAGTACTTC	CASSLYGDSGEQYF
TRBV27	-	-	TRBJ1-1	TGTGCCAGCAGTTTTTGGAGCATGAACACTGAAGCTTTCTTT	CASSFWSMNTEAFF
TRBV2	-	few	TRBJ1-1	TGTGCCAGCAGCCTCGAAAGGGGTCGGGGCACTGAAGCTTTCTTT	CASSLERGRGTEAFF
TRBV28	-	-	TRBJ2-3	TGTGCCAGCAAGAAAGCTAGCACAGATACGCAGTATTTT	CASKKASTDTQYF
TRBV2	TRBD1	few	TRBJ2-2	TGTGCCACCCACGAGACAGGGGTTGGCACCGGGGAGCTGTTTTTT	CATHETGVGTGELFF
TRBV28	-	few	TRBJ2-7	TGTGCCAGCAGTTCACCGGGGGCCTTGAGCTCCTACGAGCAGTACTTC	CASSSPGALSSYEQYF
TRBV7-2	TRBD2	few	TRBJ2-3	TGTGCCAGCAGTTTGGGAGGGGCGGATCGGACGCAGTATTTT	CASSLGGADRTQYF
TRBV10-3	-	many	TRBJ2-3	TGTGCCATCAGTGGTTTTTCTAGTACAGATACGCAGTATTTT	CAISGFSSTDTQYF
TRBV2	TRBD2	-	TRBJ2-7	TGTGCCAGCATCCCCCGCCCTAGCGGGGGCTTATACGAGCAGTACTTC	CASIPRPSGGLYEQYF
TRBV7-2	-	-	TRBJ2-7	TGTGCCAGCAGCTACGTCCGGACTGACGAGCAGTACTTC	CASSYVRTDEQYF
TRBV25-1	-	many	TRBJ1-6	TGTGCCAGCGGCGCACAGTATAATTCACCCCTCCACTTT	CASGAQYNSPLHF
TRBV7-9	-	many	TRBJ1-5	TGTGCCAGCAGCTTAGGTATGGGGGATCAGCCCCAGCATTTT	CASSLGMGDQPQHF
TRBV5-1	TRBD2	many	TRBJ2-1	TGCGCCAGCAGCTCCCCGGGACTAGCGGGGAAAGAGCAGTTCTTC	CASSSPGLAGKEQFF
TRBV7-8	-	many	TRBJ1-5	TGTGCCAGCAGCTTAGTGGCAGGGGTGAGCAATCAGCCCCAGCATTTT	CASSLVAGVSNQPQHF
TRBV7-2	TRBD2	-	TRBJ2-7	TGTGCCAGCAGCCTAGGGAGGGGTACACGCGAGCAGTACTTC	CASSLGRGTREQYF
TRBV6-5	-	many	TRBJ1-2	TGTGCCAGCAGTTACGGCGCAGGGACGAGTGGCTACACCTTC	CASSYGAGTSGYTF
TRBV20-1	-	many	TRBJ2-2	TGCAGTGCTAGAGATCCGAGAGGCAACACCGGGGAGCTGTTTTTT	CSARDPRGNTGELFF
TRBV7-2	-	-	TRBJ2-2	TGTGCCAGCAGCTTAGAGGCAGGCGACACCGGGGAGCTGTTTTTT	CASSLEAGDTGELFF
TRBV28	-	-	TRBJ1-5	TGTGCCAGCAGTCCCTTAGGGGGTGAGGGCAATCAGCCCCAGCATTTT	CASSPLGGEGNQPQHF
TRBV3-1	TRBD1	many	TRBJ1-1	TGTGCCAGCACCCCGACAGGGGGGGAAGAAGCTTTCTTT	CASTPTGGEEAFF
TRBV2	-	-	TRBJ1-1	TGTGCCAGCACCAGGGAGTACGGCCACACTGAAGCTTTCTTT	CASTREYGHTEAFF
TRBV14	-	-	TRBJ2-7	TGTGCCAGCAGCCAAGAAATCACGCCGCTAGGCTACGAGCAGTACTTC	CASSQEITPLGYEQYF
TRBV20-1	-	many	TRBJ2-7	TGCAGTGCTAGCCCCCCCCTTGGGCGCTACGAGCAGTACTTC	CSASPPLGRYEQYF
TRBV18	-	few	TRBJ1-3	TGTGCCAGCTCACCATGGCAGGCGAGCTCTGGAAACACCATATATTTT	CASSPWQASSGNTIYF
TRBV27	-	-	TRBJ2-5	TGTGCCAGCAGTTTAGTGGAGAAAGAGACCCAGTACTTC	CASSLVEKETQYF
TRBV29-1	-	many	TRBJ1-1	TGCAGCGTTTTAGACACTGAAGCTTTCTTT	CSVLDTEAFF
TRBV11-2	-	many	TRBJ2-1	TGTGCCAGCAGCTTCTCCAGGACTAACCCCCATGAGCAGTTCTTC	CASSFSRTNPHEQFF
TRBV5-1	-	-	TRBJ1-2	TGCGCCAGCAGCTCACCCACCGGTTCGGGGACGGACTATGGCTACACCTTC	CASSSPTGSGTDYGYTF
TRBV2	-	few	TRBJ2-3	TGTGCCAGCAGCGTCAATGGGGCAGATACGCAGTATTTT	CASSVNGADTQYF
TRBV7-2	-	-	TRBJ2-3	TGTGCCAGCAGCAGCCGGGATCGGGGTACGCAGTATTTT	CASSSRDRGTQYF
TRBV7-9	TRBD2	many	TRBJ2-5	TGTGCCAGCAGCCCCGGGAGCGGGGGCCTACAAGAGACCCAGTACTTC	CASSPGSGGLQETQYF
TRBV28	-	many	TRBJ1-5	TGTGCCAACCTCATATCTCGTACAGATAGAAAAAATCAGCCCCAGCATTTT	CANLISRTDRKNQPQHF
TRBV24-1	-	-	TRBJ2-2	TGTGCCACCAGGGGACAGAACACCGGGGAGCTGTTTTTT	CATRGQNTGELFF
TRBV27	TRBD1	many	TRBJ1-2	TGTGCCAGCAGTCCAGGACAGGCCGGACCCTCCTATGGCTACACCTTC	CASSPGQAGPSYGYTF
TRBV19	TRBD1	-	TRBJ2-1	TGTGCCAGTAGTATCGACGGACAGGGGGTTTGGAATGAGCAGTTCTTC	CASSIDGQGVWNEQFF
TRBV11-3	-	-	TRBJ2-3	TGTGCCAGCAGCTTAGGTCCGAATACGCAGTATTTT	CASSLGPNTQYF
TRBV21-1	-	few	TRBJ1-2	TGTGCCAGCAGGGTAGCGGGACAGGGTCACTATGGCTACACCTTC	CASRVAGQGHYGYTF
TRBV7-8	TRBD1	-	TRBJ1-5	TGTGCCAGCAGCTTTTCCGGGACAGGAGCTTGGCCCCAGCATTTT	CASSFSGTGAWPQHF
TRBV12-3/TRBV12-4	-	many	TRBJ2-2	TGTGCCAGCAGCCTCAGACCGAACACCGGGGAGCTGTTTTTT	CASSLRPNTGELFF
TRBV6-1	-	few	TRBJ1-5	TGTGCCAGCAGTGAACGGCCTTATCAGCCCCAGCATTTT	CASSERPYQPQHF
TRBV7-8	-	-	TRBJ1-3	TGTGCCAGCAGCTTAGACACGGCCGGAAACACCATATATTTT	CASSLDTAGNTIYF
TRBV7-2	-	many	TRBJ1-1	TGTGCCAGCCCGGGGCAGGGGCTGGGAACTGAAGCTTTCTTT	CASPGQGLGTEAFF
TRBV27	-	many	TRBJ1-5	TGTGCCAGCAGTTTAGAGAGTGTTGGGCCCCAGCATTTT	CASSLESVGPQHF
TRBV12-3/TRBV12-4	TRBD1	many	TRBJ1-2	TGTGCCAGCAGCGGGACAGACTATGGCTACACCTTC	CASSGTDYGYTF
TRBV4-3	-	few	TRBJ2-7	TGCGCCAGCAGCCAAGAAGGTAACTACGAGCAGTACTTC	CASSQEGNYEQYF
TRBV28	-	many	TRBJ1-6	TGTGCCAGCAAAGTGGGACAAAATATAGGTTCACCCCTCCACTTT	CASKVGQNIGSPLHF
TRBV12-3/TRBV12-4	TRBD2	-	TRBJ2-3	TGTGCCAGCAGTTTCGGGGGGGCCAGCCCAGATACGCAGTATTTT	CASSFGGASPDTQYF
TRBV12-3/TRBV12-4	-	few	TRBJ2-2	TGTGCCAGCAGGAGGGACGGCGGAACCGGGGAGCTGTTTTTT	CASRRDGGTGELFF
TRBV18	-	many	TRBJ1-3	TGTGCCAGCTCACCACCGGGTAGCACCATATATTTT	CASSPPGSTIYF
TRBV18	-	few	TRBJ2-1	TGTGCCAGCTCACTTGTAGGTAGACATGAGCAGTTCTTC	CASSLVGRHEQFF
TRBV29-1	TRBD1	many	TRBJ1-1	TGCAGCGTTCGGACAGGGGCGAACACTGAAGCTTTCTTT	CSVRTGANTEAFF